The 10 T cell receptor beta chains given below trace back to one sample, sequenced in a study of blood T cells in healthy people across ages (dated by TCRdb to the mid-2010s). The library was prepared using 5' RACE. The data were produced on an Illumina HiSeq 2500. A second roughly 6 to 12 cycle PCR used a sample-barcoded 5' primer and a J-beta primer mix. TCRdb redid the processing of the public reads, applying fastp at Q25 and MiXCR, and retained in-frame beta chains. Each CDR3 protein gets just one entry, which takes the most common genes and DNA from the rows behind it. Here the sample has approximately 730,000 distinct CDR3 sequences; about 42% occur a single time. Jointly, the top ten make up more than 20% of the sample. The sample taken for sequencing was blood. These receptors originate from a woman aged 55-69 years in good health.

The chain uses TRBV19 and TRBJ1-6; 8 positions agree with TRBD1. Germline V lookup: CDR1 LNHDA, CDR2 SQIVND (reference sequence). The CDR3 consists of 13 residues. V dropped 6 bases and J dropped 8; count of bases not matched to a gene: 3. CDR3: CASSGTGYSPLHF. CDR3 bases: TGTGCCAGTAGCGGGACAGGTTATTCACCCCTCCACTTT.

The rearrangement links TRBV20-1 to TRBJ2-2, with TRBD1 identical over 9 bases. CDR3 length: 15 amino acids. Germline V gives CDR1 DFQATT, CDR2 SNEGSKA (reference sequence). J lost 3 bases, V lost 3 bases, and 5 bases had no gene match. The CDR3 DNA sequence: TGCAGTGCTAGCGACAGGGGGGGGGACACCGGGGAGCTGTTTTTT. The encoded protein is CSASDRGGDTGELFF.

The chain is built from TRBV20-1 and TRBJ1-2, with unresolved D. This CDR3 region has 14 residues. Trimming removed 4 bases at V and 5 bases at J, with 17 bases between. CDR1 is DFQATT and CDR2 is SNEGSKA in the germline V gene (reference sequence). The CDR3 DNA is TGCAGTGCTAAGCCGTTGGGGTCTGCTTATGGCTACACCTTC. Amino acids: CSAKPLGSAYGYTF.

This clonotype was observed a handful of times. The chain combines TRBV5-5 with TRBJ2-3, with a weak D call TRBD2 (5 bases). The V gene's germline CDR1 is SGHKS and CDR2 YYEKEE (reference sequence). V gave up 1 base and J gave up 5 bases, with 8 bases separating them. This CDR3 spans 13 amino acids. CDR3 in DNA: TGTGCCAGCAGCTTGTGGGGAGAAGATACGCAGTATTTT. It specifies CASSLWGEDTQYF.

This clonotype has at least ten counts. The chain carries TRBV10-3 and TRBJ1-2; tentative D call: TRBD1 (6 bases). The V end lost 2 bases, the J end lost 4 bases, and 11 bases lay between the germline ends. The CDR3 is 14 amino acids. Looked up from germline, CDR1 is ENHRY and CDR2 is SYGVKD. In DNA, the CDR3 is TGTGCCATCAGTGAGCAGGGGTATAGCTATGGCTACACCTTC. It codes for CAISEQGYSYGYTF.

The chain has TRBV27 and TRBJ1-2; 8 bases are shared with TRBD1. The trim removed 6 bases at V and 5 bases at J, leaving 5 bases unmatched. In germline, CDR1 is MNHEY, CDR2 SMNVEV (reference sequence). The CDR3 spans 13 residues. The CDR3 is CASRHGQGYGYTF. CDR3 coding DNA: TGTGCCAGCAGGCACGGACAGGGATATGGCTACACCTTC.

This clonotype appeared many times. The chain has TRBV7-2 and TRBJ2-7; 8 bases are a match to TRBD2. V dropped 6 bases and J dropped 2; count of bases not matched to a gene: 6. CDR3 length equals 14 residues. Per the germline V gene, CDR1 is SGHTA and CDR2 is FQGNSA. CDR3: CASSFSGGAYEQYF. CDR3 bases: TGTGCCAGCAGTTTCTCGGGGGGGGCCTACGAGCAGTACTTC.

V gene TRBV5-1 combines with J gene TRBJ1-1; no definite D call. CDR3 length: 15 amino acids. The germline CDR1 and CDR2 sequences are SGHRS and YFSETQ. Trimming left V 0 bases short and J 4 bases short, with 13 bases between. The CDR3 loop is CASSLVGGEGTEAFF. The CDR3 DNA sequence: TGCGCCAGCAGCTTGGTTGGTGGGGAAGGCACTGAAGCTTTCTTT.

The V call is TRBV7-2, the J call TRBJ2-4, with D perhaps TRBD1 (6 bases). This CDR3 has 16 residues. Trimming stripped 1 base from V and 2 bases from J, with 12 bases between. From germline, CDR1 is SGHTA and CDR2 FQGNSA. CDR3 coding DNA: TGTGCCAGCAGCTTAGTACAGGGCACTTCCAAAAACATTCAGTACTTC. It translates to CASSLVQGTSKNIQYF.

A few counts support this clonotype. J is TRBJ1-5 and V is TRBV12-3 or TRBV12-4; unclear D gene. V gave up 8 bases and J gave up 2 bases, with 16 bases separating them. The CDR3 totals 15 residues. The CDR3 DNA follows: TGTGCCAGCCGTGGTGCAGGAGGTGGCAATCAGCCCCAGCATTTT. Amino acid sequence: CASRGAGGGNQPQHF.